The rows below give T cell receptor beta chains drawn from one sample of a study of blood T cells in healthy people across ages. TCRdb reprocessed the 5' RACE reads via MiXCR and lists one record per CDR3 protein. The table lists about 1.8 million distinct CDR3 sequences, roughly 49% of them singletons. Sample: blood. The source is a middle-aged woman in good health. Both conserved end residues are part of each CDR3. The order of the fields is clone size, J gene, D gene, V gene, CDR3 protein, CDR3 DNA. A D gene is named only where the DNA matches it firmly. Clone size is shown for a subset of rows, as once, few, many or a class of expanded clone.

. | TRBJ2-5 | . | TRBV20-1 | CSAQQGGETQYF | TGCAGTGCCCAGCAGGGGGGGGAGACCCAGTACTTC
. | TRBJ1-2 | . | TRBV5-1 | CASSADGPRDYGYTF | TGCGCCAGCAGCGCGGACGGACCCAGGGACTATGGCTACACCTTC
. | TRBJ1-2 | . | TRBV20-1 | CSARPPGVYGYTF | TGCAGTGCTAGACCGCCAGGGGTCTATGGCTACACCTTC
. | TRBJ2-1 | . | TRBV15 | CATSRGGRQDEQFF | TGTGCCACCAGCAGAGGAGGGAGGCAAGATGAGCAGTTCTTC
few | TRBJ1-2 | . | TRBV5-4 | CASSLGQAGSYGYTF | TGTGCCAGCAGCTTGGGGCAGGCTGGTAGCTATGGCTACACCTTC
few | TRBJ1-5 | TRBD1 | TRBV6-2/TRBV6-3 | CASSSQGIGQPQHF | TGTGCCAGCAGTTCACAGGGGATCGGGCAGCCCCAGCATTTT
few | TRBJ2-5 | TRBD1 | TRBV6-2/TRBV6-3 | CASSYSSRGLGETQYF | TGTGCCAGCAGTTACTCAAGCAGGGGGCTGGGAGAGACCCAGTACTTC
. | TRBJ2-1 | TRBD1 | TRBV27 | CASSPDLGQGYEQFF | TGTGCCAGCAGCCCGGATTTGGGACAGGGCTATGAGCAGTTCTTC
few | TRBJ2-7 | TRBD2 | TRBV20-1 | CSAPSGRAYEQYF | TGCAGTGCCCCGAGCGGGAGGGCCTACGAGCAGTACTTC
. | TRBJ1-1 | . | TRBV28 | CASSYRQEAFF | TGTGCCAGCAGCTACCGCCAGGAAGCTTTCTTT
few | TRBJ2-5 | TRBD2 | TRBV7-6 | CASRETSGGETQYF | TGTGCCAGCAGGGAGACTAGCGGGGGAGAGACCCAGTACTTC
few | TRBJ2-7 | TRBD1 | TRBV28 | CASSLTPSGTGLFGEQYF | TGTGCCAGCAGTCTCACCCCTTCCGGGACAGGTCTTTTTGGCGAGCAGTACTTC
. | TRBJ2-7 | . | TRBV3-1 | CASSQEWSPNYEQYF | TGTGCCAGCAGCCAGGAATGGTCCCCTAATTACGAGCAGTACTTC
few | TRBJ2-7 | . | TRBV7-8 | CASSRSDSSYEQYF | TGTGCCAGCAGCCGATCCGACAGCTCCTACGAGCAGTACTTC
. | TRBJ2-7 | . | TRBV6-2/TRBV6-3 | CAGRNPVLHSHEQYF | TGTGCCGGCAGAAACCCCGTCCTACATAGCCACGAGCAGTACTTC
. | TRBJ1-1 | . | TRBV20-1 | CSAPRQLNTEAFF | TGCAGTGCCCCACGACAGCTAAACACTGAAGCTTTCTTT
few | TRBJ2-5 | . | TRBV7-9 | CASIEDPRGETQYF | TGTGCCAGCATCGAAGACCCGAGGGGAGAGACCCAGTACTTC
. | TRBJ2-7 | . | TRBV6-2/TRBV6-3 | CASGTGPAYEQYF | TGTGCCAGCGGAACCGGGCCTGCCTACGAGCAGTACTTC
once | TRBJ1-2 | . | TRBV20-1 | CSASDRFRNTGGYTF | TGCAGTGCTTCCGACAGGTTTCGAAACACGGGGGGCTACACCTTC
. | TRBJ2-6 | TRBD1 | TRBV6-2/TRBV6-3 | CASSYAAGGVLGANVLTF | TGTGCCAGCAGTTACGCGGCAGGGGGAGTTTTAGGGGCCAACGTCCTGACTTTC
. | TRBJ2-1 | TRBD2 | TRBV9 | CASSARGGGYNEQFF | TGTGCCAGCAGCGCCCGCGGGGGGGGCTACAATGAGCAGTTCTTC
. | TRBJ2-7 | TRBD2 | TRBV7-8 | CASSFTRAGVLSYEQYF | TGTGCCAGCAGCTTTACTAGGGCGGGGGTACTCTCCTACGAGCAGTACTTC
. | TRBJ2-6 | . | TRBV5-1 | CASSLDRAYGANVLTF | TGCGCCAGCAGCTTGGACAGGGCGTATGGGGCCAACGTCCTGACTTTC
. | TRBJ2-3 | . | TRBV5-6 | CASSSFRGTTDTQYF | TGTGCCAGCAGCTCCTTCCGGGGTACCACAGATACGCAGTATTTT
. | TRBJ1-1 | . | TRBV28 | CATLDVRTEAFF | TGTGCCACCTTGGACGTCAGGACTGAAGCTTTCTTT
. | TRBJ2-2 | TRBD2 | TRBV4-3 | CAGFLAGTNTGELFF | TGCGCCGGATTCCTAGCGGGGACCAACACCGGGGAGCTGTTTTTT
. | TRBJ2-7 | . | TRBV4-3 | CASSQEQDWNEQYF | TGCGCCAGCAGCCAAGAGCAGGATTGGAACGAGCAGTACTTC
. | TRBJ1-2 | TRBD1 | TRBV13 | CASSLGNRGLYGYTF | TGTGCCAGCAGCTTAGGCAACAGGGGGCTATATGGCTACACCTTC
. | TRBJ2-7 | TRBD1 | TRBV6-2/TRBV6-3 | CAGGQGGEQYF | TGTGCCGGGGGACAGGGAGGCGAGCAGTACTTC
. | TRBJ2-7 | TRBD1 | TRBV6-2/TRBV6-3 | CASSYHDRDRGSDEQYF | TGTGCCAGCAGTTACCACGATCGGGACAGGGGTTCCGACGAGCAGTACTTC
. | TRBJ2-5 | TRBD2 | TRBV20-1 | CSAKDARGMAGGRQETQYF | TGCAGTGCTAAGGATGCGAGGGGTATGGCGGGGGGAAGGCAAGAGACCCAGTACTTC
few | TRBJ2-5 | . | TRBV20-1 | CSAKNRPTLRETQYF | TGCAGTGCTAAGAACCGACCGACTCTCCGAGAGACCCAGTACTTC
. | TRBJ1-2 | . | TRBV6-2/TRBV6-3 | CASTPSDERDYGYTF | TGTGCCAGCACACCTTCCGACGAGAGGGACTATGGCTACACCTTC
few | TRBJ1-2 | TRBD1 | TRBV28 | CASIWGQGTYGYTF | TGTGCCAGCATTTGGGGACAGGGTACCTATGGCTACACCTTC
. | TRBJ2-3 | TRBD2 | TRBV20-1 | CSARDIGGGRTDTQYF | TGCAGTGCTAGAGATATCGGCGGGGGAAGGACAGATACGCAGTATTTT
. | TRBJ1-2 | TRBD1 | TRBV2 | CASSEENIPGGYGYTF | TGTGCCAGCAGTGAAGAGAATATACCAGGGGGCTACGGCTACACCTTC
. | TRBJ1-1 | TRBD1 | TRBV20-1 | CSANDRAGTEAFF | TGCAGTGCCAATGACAGGGCGGGCACTGAAGCTTTCTTT
. | TRBJ2-3 | TRBD1 | TRBV20-1 | CSARADRANTDTQYF | TGCAGTGCTAGAGCCGACAGGGCCAACACAGATACGCAGTATTTT
few | TRBJ1-1 | TRBD1 | TRBV29-1 | CSVKRGQDTEAFF | TGCAGCGTTAAGAGGGGGCAAGACACTGAAGCTTTCTTT
once | TRBJ2-5 | . | TRBV6-1 | CASSDRGGFETQYF | TGTGCCAGCAGTGACAGGGGGGGATTCGAGACCCAGTACTTC
. | TRBJ2-1 | TRBD2 | TRBV6-1 | CASSPQAGSEQFF | TGTGCCAGCAGTCCCCAAGCGGGGAGCGAGCAGTTCTTC
. | TRBJ1-6 | . | TRBV2 | CASKKQGSDNSPLHF | TGTGCCAGCAAAAAGCAGGGGTCTGATAATTCACCCCTCCACTTT
few | TRBJ1-4 | . | TRBV3-1 | CASSLLKRVGPANEKLFF | TGTGCCAGCAGCCTCCTTAAGCGGGTGGGACCGGCTAATGAAAAACTGTTTTTT
. | TRBJ2-3 | TRBD2 | TRBV6-6 | CASTTSEAQYF | TGTGCCAGCACTACTAGCGAGGCGCAGTATTTT
. | TRBJ2-5 | . | TRBV6-2/TRBV6-3 | CASGNLREQYF | TGTGCCAGCGGAAATCTTCGGGAGCAGTACTTC
. | TRBJ1-6 | . | TRBV9 | CASSVDGGRPLHF | TGTGCCAGCAGCGTAGACGGCGGGCGGCCCCTCCACTTT
. | TRBJ2-1 | . | TRBV7-2 | CASSFSWEQFF | TGTGCCAGCAGCTTCTCGTGGGAGCAGTTCTTC
. | TRBJ2-5 | . | TRBV4-3 | CASSQDSAGGTQYF | TGCGCCAGCAGCCAAGACTCGGCAGGCGGGACCCAGTACTTC
few | TRBJ2-4 | . | TRBV6-2/TRBV6-3 | CASKTDRSKNIQYF | TGTGCCAGCAAGACCGACAGATCCAAAAACATTCAGTACTTC
once | TRBJ1-1 | TRBD1 | TRBV18 | CASSNRGMDTEAFF | TGTGCCAGCTCAAACAGGGGTATGGACACTGAAGCTTTCTTT
. | TRBJ2-5 | TRBD2 | TRBV6-2/TRBV6-3 | CASSYSGLGVGTQYF | TGTGCCAGCAGTTACTCGGGACTAGGCGTTGGGACCCAGTACTTC
few | TRBJ2-3 | . | TRBV5-1 | CASSLDQGTDTQYF | TGTGCCAGCAGCTTAGACCAGGGAACAGATACGCAGTATTTT
few | TRBJ1-2 | . | TRBV7-9 | CASSFDGKNYGYTF | TGTGCCAGCAGCTTCGACGGCAAGAACTATGGCTACACCTTC
. | TRBJ1-2 | . | TRBV4-2 | CASSQENRRENGYTF | TGTGCCAGCAGCCAAGAGAACAGGAGAGAGAATGGCTACACCTTC
. | TRBJ2-7 | TRBD2 | TRBV20-1 | CSASPGTRSYEQYF | TGCAGTGCCAGCCCCGGGACTAGATCCTACGAGCAGTACTTC